This T cell receptor beta chain appears in the sequencing data of a study of blood T cell repertoires in COVID-19. Study-level background: Specimens from acute and convalescent COVID-19 originated in the United States, Italy and Spain. Sources were T cells, B-cell-depleted T cells, or PBMCs; the material itself was cDNA or gDNA.

The trim removed 5 bases at V and 7 bases at J, leaving 6 bases unmatched. CDR3 length: 13 amino acids. CDR1 and CDR2 from the germline V gene are SGHAT and FQNNGV. Seattle participants joined during active infection and were tracked over time. Original handling: Cell counts per sample came from amplifying reference gene primers. Sequencing was performed with immunoSEQ multiplex PCR; in TCRdb, only in-frame clones are kept and a portion is missing. The DNA was the basis for D and trimming; V, J and clone size are from that table. The sample carries 100,000 to 150,000 clones, 92% recorded once. The rearrangement links TRBV11-2 to TRBJ2-7, with 9 bases matching TRBD1. The clonotype originates from a man over 45 with COVID-19, enrolled during active disease. Material for sequencing was peripheral blood. The CDR3 reads CASSPGTGREQYF. CDR3 DNA: TGTGCCAGCAGCCCCGGGACAGGGAGAGAGCAGTACTTC.